The 12 T cell receptor beta chains below come from one sample, sequenced in a study of cytomegalovirus exposure and HLA in healthy donors. In the PCR, 60 Vbeta and 13 Jbeta primers were used. Sequencing was performed with immunoSEQ multiplex PCR; in TCRdb, only in-frame clones are kept and a portion is missing. Of around 170,000 clones detected, more than 75% appear once; the ten largest clones hold approximately 0.8%. Material: PBMCs. These receptors originate from a woman aged 18-29 years in good health and CMV-seronegative.

V usage is TRBV27 and J usage is TRBJ1-1; maybe TRBD1 (5 bases). Germline values: CDR1 MNHEY, CDR2 SMNVEV (reference sequence). CDR3 length equals 14 residues. The V end lost 0 bases, the J end lost 3 bases, and 8 bases lay between the germline ends. Here the CDR3 DNA reads TGTGCCAGCAGTTTATCGGCAGGGTACACTGAAGCTTTCTTT. This encodes CASSLSAGYTEAFF.

This sequence joins TRBV18 and TRBJ2-7; 8 bases line up with TRBD1. With 6 bases clipped from V and 1 base from J, the junction kept 5 bases outside the gene matches. The CDR3 extends over 14 amino acids. Germline V gene sequence: CDR1 KGHSH, CDR2 LQKENI. CDR3 region: CASSRQGPSYEQYF. In DNA, the CDR3 is TGTGCCAGCTCTCGACAGGGGCCATCCTACGAGCAGTACTTC.

In regard to this clone: An end of the junction does not agree with germline; a read error may underlie this. The rearrangement uses TRBV7-9 and TRBJ2-6, with 8 nucleotides matching TRBD1. Germline V gene lookup returns CDR1 SEHNR and CDR2 FQNEAQ (reference sequence). The CDR3 runs 15 residues. Here the CDR3 reads CSSSSRDRGANVLTF. CDR3 in DNA: TGTTCCAGCAGCTCCAGGGACAGGGGGGCCAACGTCCTGACTTTC.

The chain couples TRBV6-4 to TRBJ2-7; TRBD1 might be the D (5 bases). V was cut by 0 bases and J by 3 bases, with 21 bases left in between. CDR1 and CDR2 (germline): MRHNA, SNTAGT. This CDR3 is 18 amino acids long. The CDR3 DNA reads TGTGCCAGCAGTGACTCGCCCGAGTGGGGCTTGACCTGCTACGAGCAGTACTTC. Amino acid sequence: CASSDSPEWGLTCYEQYF.

As to this clone: The same CDR3 also results from other DNA sequences found in this sample. The CDR3: CASSFGSYEQYF. The CDR3 region has the DNA TGCGCCAGCAGCTTCGGGTCCTACGAGCAGTACTTC. This chain joins TRBV5-1 and TRBJ2-7; D is unresolved. Trimming removed 2 bases from V and 1 base from J, with 4 bases in between. The germline gives CDR1 SGHRS, CDR2 YFSETQ. This CDR3 is 12 amino acids long.

Notes on this clone: The junction departs from the called germline gene at one end, perhaps through a read error. V gene TRBV7-9 combines with J gene TRBJ2-7; 11 bases agree with TRBD2. The V gene's germline CDR1 is SEHNR and CDR2 FQNEAQ (reference sequence). The CDR3 length is 14 residues. CDR3 sequence: CASSLAGGRYEQYF. The CDR3 DNA reads as TGTGCCAGCAGCCTAGCGGGGGGACGCTACGAGCAGTACTTC.

J is TRBJ2-7 and V is TRBV2; D gene uncertain. Germline CDR1 and CDR2: SNHLY and FYNNEI. The V end was cut by 2 bases, the J end by 2 bases, with 13 bases between. The CDR3 runs to 15 residues. CDR3 residues: CASSERKQAAYEQYF. The CDR3 DNA reads TGTGCCAGCAGTGAAAGGAAGCAGGCCGCCTACGAGCAGTACTTC.

V is TRBV27 and J is TRBJ1-5; 10 nucleotides align to TRBD1. Germline V lookup: CDR1 MNHEY, CDR2 SMNVEV (reference sequence). Trimming cost V 6 bases and J 0 bases; bases outside gene matches: 11. The CDR3 is 18 residues long. CDR3 loop: CASRRQGAVQDSNQPQHF. Written as DNA, the CDR3 is TGTGCCAGCAGACGACAGGGGGCGGTTCAGGATAGCAATCAGCCCCAGCATTTT.

V is TRBV11-2 and J is TRBJ1-1; D may be TRBD1 (6 bases). CDR1 and CDR2 (germline): SGHAT, FQNNGV. Trimming took off 0 bases at V and 0 bases at J, with 11 bases between the two ends. The CDR3 loop spans 16 amino acids. CDR3 region: CASSLDPGTLNTEAFF. CDR3 coding DNA: TGTGCCAGCAGCTTAGATCCCGGGACACTGAACACTGAAGCTTTCTTT.

Comments on this clone: Other DNA sequences from this sample encode an identical CDR3 as well. The chain employs TRBV30 and TRBJ2-1; D is ambiguous. The CDR3 length is 13 residues. V lost 8 bases, J lost 0 bases, and 11 bases lay in between. The germline V gene has CDR1 GTSNPN and CDR2 SVGIG (reference sequence). For the CDR3, the DNA is TGTGCCGGATGGGCATCCTCCTACAATGAGCAGTTCTTC. Translation gives CAGWASSYNEQFF.

The gene calls are TRBV5-1 and TRBJ2-7; 10 bases line up with TRBD2. The CDR3 consists of 18 residues. The V gene's germline CDR1 is SGHRS and CDR2 YFSETQ. With 0 bases clipped from V and 4 bases from J, the junction kept 13 bases outside the gene matches. The CDR3 is CASSLDWSGGAVRYEQYF. The CDR3 DNA reads TGCGCCAGCAGCTTGGATTGGAGCGGGGGGGCGGTAAGGTACGAGCAGTACTTC.

This clone was detected only a few times. The V gene is TRBV6-5, the J gene TRBJ2-7, with D hard to call. Germline-derived CDR1 and CDR2 are MNHEY and SVGAGI. This CDR3 is built from 13 residues. V shed 6 bases and J shed 4 bases, with 13 bases lying between them. CDR3 nucleotide sequence: TGTGCCAGCAGGGTTAGCAACAAATACGAGCAGTACTTC. It yields the protein CASRVSNKYEQYF.